These 14 T cell receptor beta chains originate from one sample sequenced in a study of a mutant IDH1 vaccine in newly diagnosed glioma. The antigens for these receptors are not known. Profiling relied on immunoSEQ multiplex PCR, and the TCRdb table lists in-frame clones only, not all of them. The sample includes 60,000 to 85,000 clones, more than 80% of them seen just once. Time point of the sample: week 23, last vaccination. A single vaccine dose contained 300 ug of mutant IDH1 20-mer peptide, and topical imiquimod was used with it. Sequencing used PBMCs, obtained from a glioma patient whose treatment included an IDH1 peptide vaccine. Source of these receptors: a woman in her forties or fifties with glioma.

This chain links TRBV9 with TRBJ2-2; a possible D gene is TRBD2 (5 bases). The V gene lost 6 bases and the J gene lost 2 bases, with 8 bases spanning the gap. CDR1 and CDR2 from the germline V gene are SGDLS and YYNGEE. The CDR3 length is 13 residues. Here the CDR3 DNA reads TGTGCCAGCAAAGAGGGAAACACCGGGGAGCTGTTTTTT. Its translation is CASKEGNTGELFF.

The rearrangement uses TRBV6-5 and TRBJ1-1; TRBD1 might be the D (5 bases). Germline assignment: CDR1 MNHEY and CDR2 SVGAGI. V lost 8 bases and J lost 5, with 9 bases in between. This CDR3 region has 11 residues. CDR3 bases: TGTGCCAGCCGGGGGGGGACTGAAGCTTTCTTT. Residues: CASRGGTEAFF.

The chain combines TRBV5-5 with TRBJ1-1, with D hard to call. CDR1 and CDR2 from the germline V gene are SGHKS and YYEKEE (reference sequence). CDR3 length: 11 amino acids. V dropped 4 bases and J dropped 2 bases, with 3 bases sitting between them. In DNA form, the CDR3 reads TGTGCCAGCAGCACTAACACTGAAGCTTTCTTT. This translates into CASSTNTEAFF. Together with reference TRBV5-5 and TRBJ1-1, the CDR3 gives the full variable domain: DAGVTQSPTHLIKTRGQQVTLRCSPISGHKSVSWYQQVLGQGPQFIFQYYEKEERGRGNFPDRFSARQFPNYSSELNVNALLLGDSALYLCASSTNTEAFFGQGTRLTVV.

This chain links TRBV28 with TRBJ2-2; D unclear. Germline CDR1 and CDR2: MDHEN and SYDVKM. V lost 6 bases, J lost 5 bases, and 13 bases lay in between. The CDR3 is made up of 14 amino acids. Written as DNA, the CDR3 is TGTGCCAGCAGAACGGCACAGTCGACCGGGGAGCTGTTTTTT. Translated: CASRTAQSTGELFF.

V and J are TRBV28 and TRBJ1-2; 7 bases are shared with TRBD1. This CDR3 has 14 amino acids. Trimming removed 6 bases from V and 3 bases from J; junction bases left unmatched: 7. The germline V gene has CDR1 MDHEN and CDR2 SYDVKM. DNA for the CDR3: TGTGCCAGCAGACCTACCAGGGGGTACTATGGCTACACCTTC. Translated, it gives CASRPTRGYYGYTF.

The J gene is TRBJ2-7, the V gene TRBV7-3; 10 positions agree with TRBD1. Germline loops: CDR1 SGHTA, CDR2 FQGTGA. The CDR3 has 15 residues. The V and J ends lost 0 bases and 7 bases, in that order; junction bases with no gene match: 6. The CDR3 loop is CASSLTGGQGREQYF. CDR3 DNA sequence: TGTGCCAGCAGCTTAACCGGGGGACAGGGGAGGGAGCAGTACTTC.

V usage is TRBV27 and J usage is TRBJ1-1; 7 bases agree with TRBD1. CDR3 length: 14 residues. Germline V CDR1 and CDR2: MNHEY, SMNVEV (reference sequence). Trimming took 3 bases from V and 0 from J; bases not matched to a gene: 1. The CDR3, as DNA: TGTGCCAGCAGTTTGACAGGGCTGAACACTGAAGCTTTCTTT. It translates to CASSLTGLNTEAFF.

The chain employs TRBV7-2 and TRBJ1-5, with 7 bases that match TRBD1. The CDR3 has 17 residues. V trimming: 4 bases; J trimming: 2 bases; junction bases outside the gene matches: 11. Germline CDR1 SGHTA, CDR2 FQGNSA. The CDR3 sequence: CASSSTYRGIGNQPQHF. The CDR3, as DNA: TGTGCCAGCAGCTCCACATACAGGGGTATCGGCAATCAGCCCCAGCATTTT.

The CDR3 region is CSVEGTQETQYF. DNA for the CDR3: TGCAGCGTTGAAGGGACCCAAGAGACCCAGTACTTC. The rearrangement links TRBV29-1 to TRBJ2-5, with D unclear. Trimming left V 1 base short and J 1 base short, with 4 bases between. Per the germline V gene, CDR1 is SQVTM and CDR2 is ANQGSEA. This CDR3 has 12 amino acids.

This chain links TRBV5-4 with TRBJ2-6, with 12 bases matching TRBD2. CDR3 length: 18 residues. With V trimmed by 4 bases and J by 1 base, 6 bases remained unmatched. Looked up from germline, CDR1 is SGHNT and CDR2 is YYREEE (reference sequence). CDR3 loop: CASSVTSGRLSGANVLTF. In nucleotides, the CDR3 is TGTGCCAGCAGCGTGACTAGCGGGAGATTGTCTGGGGCCAACGTCCTGACTTTC.

As DNA, the CDR3 is TGTGCCAGCAGTAGGGGACAGGGGGCTGTAGATACGCAGTATTTT. This encodes CASSRGQGAVDTQYF. This rearrangement joins TRBV2 to TRBJ2-3; 12 bases map to TRBD1. The CDR3 spans 15 residues. The V segment lost 5 bases and the J segment 5 bases; nucleotides outside the gene matches: 5. Germline CDR1 SNHLY, CDR2 FYNNEI.

The rearrangement joins TRBV7-9 to TRBJ2-7; possible D gene TRBD1, 6 bases. V lost 5 bases and J lost 3, with 11 bases in between. Looked up from germline, CDR1 is SEHNR and CDR2 is FQNEAQ (reference sequence). The CDR3 runs to 13 residues. Here the CDR3 DNA reads TGTGCCAGCAGCCCCCGGGACAACTACGAGCAGTACTTC. This codes for CASSPRDNYEQYF.

This rearrangement joins TRBV5-1 to TRBJ2-7; 7 bases agree with TRBD2. The CDR3 has 15 residues. Trimming removed 4 bases from V and 3 bases from J; junction bases left unmatched: 10. The germline V gene has CDR1 SGHRS and CDR2 YFSETQ. CDR3 nucleotides: TGCGCCAGCAGCACCTCTAGCGGTCCGATCTACGAGCAGTACTTC. It codes for CASSTSSGPIYEQYF.

The chain links TRBV5-5 to TRBJ1-6; TRBD1 matches at 7 bases. Trimming at V came to 0 bases and at J to 8 bases, leaving 8 bases not matched to a gene. The length of the CDR3 is 16 residues. Germline CDR1 reads SGHKS; CDR2 reads YYEKEE (reference sequence). The CDR3 here is CASSLVARGVDSPLHF. CDR3 DNA: TGTGCCAGCAGCTTGGTTGCCAGGGGGGTAGATTCACCCCTCCACTTT.